A single sample gave rise to the 26 T cell receptor beta chains below, sequenced in a study of Ad26.COV2.S vaccination and SARS-CoV-2 variants. Treatment denoted: 15 to 20 received Ad26.COV2.S at low or high dose, single or two shots; about 5 received placebo; per-sample allocation not given. It was on day 63 after the first vaccine or placebo injection that samples were taken. The table came from immunoSEQ multiplex PCR; TCRdb's copy has only in-frame clones and leaves some out. Among roughly 300,000 clones listed, around 89% were seen once. Sample: peripheral blood, taken in a trial of Ad26.COV2.S vaccine versus placebo. Receptors originate from a person between 18 and 59 years old who received the Ad26.COV2.S COVID-19 vaccine or a placebo.

The chain combines TRBV11-2 with TRBJ2-2, with TRBD2 matching over 11 bases. J was trimmed by 6 bases and V by 5 bases; bases with no gene match: 5. Germline values: CDR1 SGHAT, CDR2 FQNNGV. The CDR3 totals 15 residues. The CDR3 DNA reads TGTGCCAGCAGCACCTTAGCGGGGGGGGCCGGGGAGCTGTTTTTT. Protein sequence: CASSTLAGGAGELFF. Looking up the rest from reference TRBV11-2 and TRBJ2-2 gives the full variable domain: EAGVAQSPRYKIIEKRQSVAFWCNPISGHATLYWYQQILGQGPKLLIQFQNNGVVDDSQLPKDRFSAERLKGVDSTLKIQPAKLEDSAVYLCASSTLAGGAGELFFGEGSRLTVL.

V and J are TRBV4-1 and TRBJ1-5; no reliable D call. The CDR3 runs to 16 residues. CDR1 and CDR2 from the germline V gene are MGHRA and YSYEKL. With 0 bases removed from V and 4 bases from J, the gap between germline ends came to 13 bases. CDR3 in amino acids: CASSQEFQPSNQPQHF. The CDR3 DNA is TGCGCCAGCAGCCAAGAATTTCAGCCATCTAATCAGCCCCAGCATTTT.

The chain uses TRBV9 and TRBJ1-2, with unresolved D. V was trimmed by 0 bases and J by 6 bases, leaving 18 bases between them. Per the germline V gene, CDR1 is SGDLS and CDR2 is YYNGEE. This CDR3 is built from 16 residues. CDR3 protein: CASSVAVGVAGDGYTF. The CDR3, as DNA: TGTGCCAGCAGCGTAGCGGTCGGAGTGGCTGGAGATGGCTACACCTTC.

The rearrangement links TRBV28 to TRBJ1-1; 10 nucleotides match TRBD1. In germline, CDR1 is MDHEN, CDR2 SYDVKM. This CDR3 is 16 amino acids long. The V segment lost 4 bases and the J segment 7 bases; nucleotides outside the gene matches: 12. In DNA, the CDR3 is TGTGCCAGCAGTTCCCACTCGACAGGGGGCATAGGTGAAGCTTTCTTT. Translated, it gives CASSSHSTGGIGEAFF.

V gene TRBV9 combines with J gene TRBJ2-5, with a weak D call TRBD2 (5 bases). Germline V gives CDR1 SGDLS, CDR2 YYNGEE. V dropped 4 bases and J dropped 5 bases, with 15 bases sitting between them. The length of the CDR3 is 14 residues. In nucleotides, the CDR3 is TGTGCCAGCAGCTCAGAGGGTCTAGTCGAGACCCAGTACTTC. This encodes CASSSEGLVETQYF. Based on the CDR3 plus reference TRBV9 and TRBJ2-5, the full variable domain is DSGVTQTPKHLITATGQRVTLRCSPRSGDLSVYWYQQSLDQGLQFLIQYYNGEERAKGNILERFSAQQFPDLHSELNLSSLELGDSALYFCASSSEGLVETQYFGPGTRLLVL.

This clone was picked up one time. J is TRBJ1-1 and V is TRBV6-5; possible D gene TRBD1, 5 bases. Germline V CDR1 and CDR2: MNHEY, SVGAGI. The CDR3 is 14 amino acids. Trimming cost V 6 bases and J 8 bases, with 19 bases left between them. CDR3 in amino acids: CASRHQTPGPEAFF. The DNA for the CDR3 is TGTGCCAGCAGACACCAAACTCCGGGACCCGAAGCTTTCTTT.

The genes are TRBV2 and TRBJ2-1; D perhaps matches TRBD1 (6 bases). The V end was cut by 11 bases, the J end by 2 bases, with 16 bases between. Germline CDR1 and CDR2: SNHLY and FYNNEI. The CDR3 is 14 residues long. CDR3 protein: CAGQPPGAYNEQFF. CDR3 nucleotide sequence: TGTGCCGGCCAACCCCCAGGGGCCTACAATGAGCAGTTCTTC. Looking up the rest from reference TRBV2 and TRBJ2-1 gives the full variable domain: EPEVTQTPSHQVTQMGQEVILRCVPISNHLYFYWYRQILGQKVEFLVSFYNNEISEKSEIFDDQFSVERPDGSNFTLKIRSTKLEDSAMYFCAGQPPGAYNEQFFGPGTRLTVL.

Notes on this clone: The same CDR3 also results from other DNA sequences found in this sample. The chain has TRBV28 and TRBJ2-3; D call uncertain. V was trimmed by 2 bases and J by 0 bases, leaving 6 bases between them. Germline V CDR1 and CDR2: MDHEN, SYDVKM. This CDR3 is 14 amino acids long. CDR3 in DNA: TGTGCCAGCAGTTTAAGCGTCAGCACAGATACGCAGTATTTT. Translated: CASSLSVSTDTQYF. Using reference TRBV28 and TRBJ2-3 for the parts outside the CDR3, the full variable domain is DVKVTQSSRYLVKRTGEKVFLECVQDMDHENMFWYRQDPGLGLRLIYFSYDVKMKEKGDIPEGYSVSREKKERFSLILESASTNQTSMYLCASSLSVSTDTQYFGPGTRLTVL.

The table lists this clone with a count of one. The CDR3 nucleotides read TGTGCCAGCAGTTTATACCGGGCGGCCGGGGAGACCCAGTACTTC. Translation: CASSLYRAAGETQYF. V is TRBV28 and J is TRBJ2-5; D is unresolved. Trimming pared 1 base from V and 5 bases from J, leaving 14 bases between. The CDR3 runs 15 residues. CDR1 MDHEN and CDR2 SYDVKM come from the germline V gene. Variable domain in full (rest from reference TRBV28 and TRBJ2-5): DVKVTQSSRYLVKRTGEKVFLECVQDMDHENMFWYRQDPGLGLRLIYFSYDVKMKEKGDIPEGYSVSREKKERFSLILESASTNQTSMYLCASSLYRAAGETQYFGPGTRLLVL.

CDR3 loop: CASSPGSYNSPLHF. Here the CDR3 DNA reads TGTGCCAGCAGCCCAGGCTCCTATAATTCACCCCTCCACTTT. The chain employs TRBV25-1 and TRBJ1-6; D ambiguous. The CDR3 consists of 14 residues. Germline V lookup: CDR1 MGHDK, CDR2 SYGVNS. V was cut by 6 bases and J by 0 bases, with 6 bases left in between.

J is TRBJ1-4 and V is TRBV6-2 or TRBV6-3, with TRBD1 matching 10 bases. The junction had 18 bases not matched to a gene; V was cut back by 5 bases and J by 12 bases. This CDR3 has 17 amino acids. The germline gives CDR1 MNHEY, CDR2 SVGEGT. This CDR3 reads CASSRRAVGTGVGELFF. CDR3 nucleotide sequence: TGTGCCAGCAGTCGTCGAGCTGTAGGGACAGGGGTAGGGGAACTGTTTTTT.

This clone was seen just once. Additional DNA sequences in this sample encode the identical CDR3. The chain couples TRBV5-8 to TRBJ1-3, with TRBD1 identical over 10 bases. The CDR3 totals 16 residues. The germline gives CDR1 SGHTS, CDR2 YDEGEE. V shed 4 bases, J shed 1 base, and the junction held 5 bases outside the gene matches. CDR3 sequence reads: CASSPRQGASGNTIYF. Here the CDR3 DNA reads TGTGCCAGCAGCCCACGACAGGGGGCATCTGGAAACACCATATATTTT. The whole variable domain, remainder taken from reference TRBV5-8 and TRBJ1-3, is EAGVTQSPTHLIKTRGQQATLRCSPISGHTSVYWYQQALGLGLQFLLWYDEGEERNRGNFPPRFSGRQFPNYSSELNVNALELEDSALYLCASSPRQGASGNTIYFGEGSWLTVV.

Remarks on this clone: An end of the junction does not agree with germline; a read error may underlie this. The V call is TRBV7-7, the J call TRBJ2-7, with D perhaps matching TRBD1 or TRBD2 (5 bases each). The CDR3 is 16 residues long. CDR1 and CDR2 from the germline V gene are SSHAT and FNYEAQ (reference sequence). The CDR3 loop reads CASSLGVGTQGYEQYF. The DNA for the CDR3 is TGTGCTAGCAGCTTAGGGGTTGGGACCCAAGGCTACGAGCAGTACTTC.

The rearrangement uses TRBV7-3 and TRBJ1-2; 9 positions match TRBD1. The CDR3 is 13 amino acids. Per germline, CDR1 SGHTA and CDR2 FQGTGA. With V trimmed by 9 bases and J by 5 bases, 7 bases remained unmatched. CDR3 residues: CASSGGQGYGYTF. For the CDR3, the DNA is TGTGCCAGTTCGGGGGGACAGGGATATGGCTACACCTTC.

The rearrangement uses TRBV6-5 and TRBJ1-5; D is perhaps TRBD1 (6 bases). The CDR3 loop spans 15 amino acids. Trimming removed 8 bases at V and 2 bases at J, with 16 bases between. The germline CDR1 and CDR2 sequences are MNHEY and SVGAGI. CDR3 in amino acids: CASSGGGLGNQPQHF. In nucleotides, the CDR3 is TGTGCCAGCTCGGGGGGGGGCTTGGGCAATCAGCCCCAGCATTTT.

The CDR3 DNA sequence: TGCGCCAGCAGTTCGGACTTAGCCTACAATGAGCAGTTCTTC. Amino acids: CASSSDLAYNEQFF. This chain joins TRBV5-1 and TRBJ2-1; perhaps TRBD2 as D (5 bases). V lost 5 bases and J lost 2, with 11 bases in between. The CDR3 is 14 amino acids. Germline V lookup: CDR1 SGHRS, CDR2 YFSETQ.

DNA for the CDR3: TGTGCCAGCACGGCCAGCGGGGGGGAAGATACGCAGTATTTT. Protein: CASTASGGEDTQYF. This rearrangement joins TRBV28 to TRBJ2-3, with TRBD2 identical over 10 bases. Germline-derived CDR1 and CDR2 are MDHEN and SYDVKM. The CDR3 has 14 amino acids. V lost 7 bases, J lost 5 bases, and 6 bases stayed unmatched.

The J gene is TRBJ1-4, the V gene TRBV28; no definite D call. From germline, CDR1 is MDHEN and CDR2 SYDVKM. CDR3 length equals 14 residues. The V and J ends lost 5 bases and 6 bases respectively, with 13 bases between them. CDR3 nucleotides: TGTGCCAGCAGTCGGGGTGGAGGGTATGAAAAACTGTTTTTT. Protein product: CASSRGGGYEKLFF. Supplemented by reference TRBV28 and TRBJ1-4, the full variable domain reads DVKVTQSSRYLVKRTGEKVFLECVQDMDHENMFWYRQDPGLGLRLIYFSYDVKMKEKGDIPEGYSVSREKKERFSLILESASTNQTSMYLCASSRGGGYEKLFFGSGTQLSVL.

This chain uses TRBV3-1 (or the pseudogene TRBV3-2) with TRBJ2-5; 12 bases align to TRBD2. The CDR3 is 16 amino acids. Trimming cost V 4 bases and J 5 bases; bases outside gene matches: 8. The germline V gene has CDR1 LGHDT and CDR2 YNNKEL (reference sequence). Here the CDR3 reads CASSPTSGGPLETQYF. The CDR3 bases are TGTGCCAGCAGCCCAACTAGCGGGGGGCCGCTGGAGACCCAGTACTTC.

In this sample, this clone turned up a few times. The V call is TRBV2, the J call TRBJ2-4; D is undetermined. Germline CDR1 is SNHLY and CDR2 is FYNNEI. The V end lost 3 bases, the J end lost 10 bases, and 16 bases lay between the germline ends. The CDR3 spans 14 residues. CDR3 bases: TGTGCCAGCAGTGAGGGCAGACCCCCTGATATTCAGTACTTC. Protein product: CASSEGRPPDIQYF.

Turning to this clone: Different DNA sequences within this sample yield the same CDR3. The chain recombines TRBV18 with TRBJ2-1, with no clear D. The length of the CDR3 is 13 residues. Per the germline V gene, CDR1 is KGHSH and CDR2 is LQKENI. Trimming left V 2 bases short and J 7 bases short, with 9 bases between. The CDR3 sequence: CASSPGLGNEQFF. The CDR3 region has the DNA TGTGCCAGCTCACCAGGCCTTGGGAATGAGCAGTTCTTC.

The chain joins TRBV19 to TRBJ1-6; D is undetermined. The V end lost 3 bases, the J end lost 5 bases, and 8 bases lay between the germline ends. This CDR3 has 14 amino acids. Germline V gene lookup returns CDR1 LNHDA and CDR2 SQIVND (reference sequence). The CDR3 loop is CASSIGSDNSPLHF. As DNA, the CDR3 is TGTGCCAGTAGTATTGGGTCCGATAATTCACCCCTCCACTTT.

The count of this clone is one. The genes are TRBV10-3 and TRBJ2-5; tentatively, D is TRBD1 (5 bases). The CDR3 contains 14 residues. The V end lost 10 bases, the J end lost 1 base, and 16 bases lay between the germline ends. Germline loops: CDR1 ENHRY, CDR2 SYGVKD. The CDR3 sequence is CATETGPLQETQYF. In nucleotides, the CDR3 is TGTGCCACCGAAACAGGACCCCTCCAAGAGACCCAGTACTTC.

The chain recombines TRBV5-5 with TRBJ2-7, with TRBD1 matching 8 bases. Germline-derived CDR1 and CDR2 are SGHKS and YYEKEE (reference sequence). J gave up 4 bases and V 3 bases, and 9 bases lay outside the gene matches. CDR3 size: 15 residues. In nucleotides, the CDR3 is TGTGCCAGCAGCTGGGGACAGGTAGGAAGTTACGAGCAGTACTTC. It encodes CASSWGQVGSYEQYF.

The J gene is TRBJ1-3, the V gene TRBV6-5, with D possibly matching TRBD1 (5 bases). Per the germline V gene, CDR1 is MNHEY and CDR2 is SVGAGI. Trimming pared 7 bases from V and 5 bases from J, leaving 18 bases between. The CDR3 runs to 15 residues. This CDR3 reads CASKSSGTYRNTIYF. Written as DNA, the CDR3 is TGTGCCAGCAAAAGCTCCGGGACCTACCGAAACACCATATATTTT.

This clone was detected only once. V is TRBV9 and J is TRBJ1-1, with D unclear. In germline, CDR1 is SGDLS, CDR2 YYNGEE. The CDR3 loop spans 13 amino acids. Trimming pared 6 bases from V and 4 bases from J, leaving 13 bases between. CDR3 sequence: CASTPGSGTEAFF. The CDR3 region has the DNA TGTGCCAGCACCCCTGGCTCGGGCACTGAAGCTTTCTTT.